This passage covers 28 T cell receptor beta chains from one sample sequenced in a study of blood T cell repertoires in COVID-19. Profiled with immunoSEQ multiplex PCR; TCRdb holds only in-frame clones, not every one. The sample includes 150,000 to 200,000 clones, 70% to 85% of them seen just once. Material for sequencing was peripheral blood. These receptors were collected from a woman under 40 with acute or convalescent COVID-19.

As to this clone: This specimen includes other DNA sequences encoding the same CDR3. The chain links TRBV28 to TRBJ1-5, with 7 positions matching TRBD1. Looked up from germline, CDR1 is MDHEN and CDR2 is SYDVKM. The CDR3 is made up of 14 amino acids. With 6 bases clipped from V and 5 bases from J, the junction kept 7 bases outside the gene matches. The CDR3 is CASSLEGAHQPQHF. The CDR3 bases are TGTGCCAGCAGCCTAGAGGGGGCGCATCAGCCCCAGCATTTT.

CDR3 coding DNA: TGTGCCAGCAGCTCCACAGCGGGGGGGAACACAGATACGCAGTATTTT. Translation gives CASSSTAGGNTDTQYF. The chain has TRBV9 and TRBJ2-3; 10 bases match TRBD2. The trim removed 4 bases at V and 2 bases at J, leaving 7 bases unmatched. The CDR3 runs to 16 residues. Germline V gives CDR1 SGDLS, CDR2 YYNGEE.

This clone was detected only a few times. The chain is built from TRBV29-1 and TRBJ1-4, with unresolved D. Between the trimmed V and J ends, which lost 4 bases and 9 bases, there was a span of 12 bases. CDR1 SQVTM and CDR2 ANQGSEA come from the germline V gene. The CDR3 totals 12 residues. CDR3 coding DNA: TGCAGCGTTGGAAAAGGGAGTCAAAAACTGTTTTTT. Protein sequence: CSVGKGSQKLFF.

The chain links TRBV7-8 to TRBJ1-2; no clear D. The CDR3 length is 14 residues. With 1 base removed from V and 4 bases from J, the gap between germline ends came to 10 bases. The germline V gene encodes CDR1 SGHVS and CDR2 FQNEAQ. The CDR3 reads CASSLDTGVYGYTF. In DNA form, the CDR3 reads TGTGCCAGCAGCTTAGACACCGGGGTCTATGGCTACACCTTC.

This chain uses TRBV5-1 with TRBJ2-1; TRBD2 matches 9 bases. The trim removed 4 bases at V and 3 bases at J, leaving 11 bases unmatched. There are 17 residues in the CDR3. CDR1 and CDR2 (germline): SGHRS, YFSETQ. CDR3 loop: CASSEPKGTSHYNEQFF. For the CDR3, the DNA is TGCGCCAGCAGCGAGCCCAAGGGGACTAGCCACTACAATGAGCAGTTCTTC.

The genes are TRBV28 and TRBJ2-2; 8 positions match TRBD2. Trimming removed 4 bases from V and 7 bases from J; junction bases left unmatched: 5. The CDR3 length is 14 residues. Germline V CDR1 and CDR2: MDHEN, SYDVKM. Written as DNA, the CDR3 is TGTGCCAGCAGTTCGGGGGGGCGCGTCGGGGAGCTGTTTTTT. Its protein is CASSSGGRVGELFF.

J is TRBJ2-5 and V is TRBV9; 9 bases map to TRBD2. V was pared by 4 bases and J by 2 bases, with 12 bases of the junction left unmatched. Germline loops: CDR1 SGDLS, CDR2 YYNGEE. This CDR3 spans 17 amino acids. The CDR3 DNA reads TGTGCCAGCAGCCCACACCCAGCGGGAGGTCGGCAAGAGACCCAGTACTTC. Residues: CASSPHPAGGRQETQYF.

The gene calls are TRBV5-1 and TRBJ2-2; 10 bases map to TRBD2. There are 15 residues in the CDR3. Germline V gives CDR1 SGHRS, CDR2 YFSETQ. Trimming removed 0 bases from V and 8 bases from J; junction bases left unmatched: 4. CDR3 loop: CASSLDLAGEGELFF. CDR3 nucleotides: TGCGCCAGCAGCTTGGACCTAGCGGGAGAGGGGGAGCTGTTTTTT.

The chain combines TRBV14 with TRBJ2-7; TRBD1 agrees at 7 bases. CDR3 length: 13 residues. The germline gives CDR1 SGHDN, CDR2 FVKESK. The ends lost 4 bases at V and 6 bases at J; junction bases unmatched: 6. The CDR3 DNA follows: TGTGCCAGCAGCCCGACGACAGGGCGCGAGCAGTACTTC. This sequence encodes CASSPTTGREQYF.

V and J are TRBV9 and TRBJ1-2; D uncertain. This CDR3 comprises 14 residues. Germline V lookup: CDR1 SGDLS, CDR2 YYNGEE. V was clipped by 4 bases and J by 8 bases, with 18 bases between them. The CDR3 protein is CASSPQLTFAGYTF. The DNA for the CDR3 is TGTGCCAGCAGCCCCCAGTTGACATTTGCCGGCTACACCTTC.

The rearrangement joins TRBV7-9 to TRBJ1-4; TRBD1 aligns across 10 bases. In germline, CDR1 is SEHNR, CDR2 FQNEAQ (reference sequence). The CDR3 contains 18 residues. V trimming: 4 bases; J trimming: 6 bases; junction bases outside the gene matches: 14. CDR3 loop: CASSSTLIPGQGYEKLFF. CDR3 DNA: TGTGCCAGCAGCTCGACTCTGATTCCGGGACAGGGGTATGAAAAACTGTTTTTT.

The rearrangement uses TRBV7-8 and TRBJ1-6; 7 nucleotides match TRBD1. This CDR3 is 16 amino acids long. Trimming removed 0 bases from V and 7 bases from J; junction bases left unmatched: 6. Germline loops: CDR1 SGHVS, CDR2 FQNEAQ. The CDR3 sequence: CASSLAMGQRNSPLHF. The CDR3 bases are TGTGCCAGCAGCTTAGCAATGGGACAGAGGAATTCACCCCTCCACTTT.

The chain is built from TRBV27 and TRBJ1-6; 10 nucleotides match TRBD1. This CDR3 has 16 amino acids. J lost 10 bases, V lost 5 bases, and 11 bases had no gene match. The V gene's germline CDR1 is MNHEY and CDR2 SMNVEV (reference sequence). CDR3 coding DNA: TGTGCCAGCAGTCTCACGACAGGGGGCGTAGGGTCACCCCTCCACTTT. Protein product: CASSLTTGGVGSPLHF.

The chain links TRBV11-2 to TRBJ1-6, with TRBD1 matching over 7 bases. V lost 4 bases and J lost 14; bases outside the gene matches: 11. The CDR3 loop spans 14 amino acids. CDR1 SGHAT and CDR2 FQNNGV come from the germline V gene. The CDR3 DNA sequence: TGTGCCAGCAGCTACCCCGGGACAGTACAAACCCTCCACTTT. Its protein is CASSYPGTVQTLHF.

At least ten counts were recorded for this clone. V gene TRBV5-4 combines with J gene TRBJ2-7; D possibly corresponds to TRBD1 (6 bases). Per the germline V gene, CDR1 is SGHNT and CDR2 is YYREEE (reference sequence). V was clipped by 4 bases and J by 4 bases, with 12 bases between them. The length of the CDR3 is 13 residues. CDR3 in amino acids: CASSEDSSYEQYF. The DNA of the CDR3 is TGTGCCAGCAGCGAGGACAGTTCTTACGAGCAGTACTTC.

The rearrangement joins TRBV7-9 to TRBJ1-2; D is ambiguous. The CDR3 covers 13 residues. Between the trimmed V and J ends, which lost 7 bases and 4 bases, there was a span of 13 bases. Per germline, CDR1 SEHNR and CDR2 FQNEAQ (reference sequence). CDR3 loop: CASTTLGVYGYTF. The DNA of the CDR3 is TGTGCCAGCACGACTCTCGGGGTCTATGGCTACACCTTC.

The chain has TRBV3-1 (or the pseudogene TRBV3-2) and TRBJ2-1; 10 positions match TRBD1. Per the germline V gene, CDR1 is LGHDT and CDR2 is YNNKEL (reference sequence). The trim removed 1 base at V and 2 bases at J, leaving 2 bases unmatched. This CDR3 region has 16 residues. The CDR3, as DNA: TGTGCCAGCAGCCAAGGGGACAGGGGACCCTACAATGAGCAGTTCTTC. As protein: CASSQGDRGPYNEQFF.

This clone was detected once. This chain uses TRBV5-1 with TRBJ1-2; D is unresolved. Germline V gene sequence: CDR1 SGHRS, CDR2 YFSETQ. The CDR3 totals 14 residues. Trimming stripped 4 bases from V and 0 bases from J, with 10 bases between. The CDR3 here is CASSLIDSNYGYTF. In nucleotides, the CDR3 is TGCGCCAGCAGCCTGATCGACTCTAACTATGGCTACACCTTC.

The chain uses TRBV11-3 and TRBJ2-7; possibly TRBD2 for D (6 bases). V was pared by 5 bases and J by 3 bases, with 11 bases between. This CDR3 comprises 13 residues. Germline V lookup: CDR1 SGHNT, CDR2 YENEEA. The CDR3 reads CASSPRGDYEQYF. The CDR3 DNA follows: TGTGCCAGCAGCCCGCGGGGAGACTACGAGCAGTACTTC.

This clone was picked up one time. The chain carries TRBV10-3 and TRBJ2-2, with TRBD2 as a possible D gene (5 bases). V lost 5 bases and J 0 bases, leaving 7 bases between the germline ends. Germline V lookup: CDR1 ENHRY, CDR2 SYGVKD. This CDR3 is 14 amino acids long. CDR3 protein: CAISPGTNTGELFF. As DNA, the CDR3 is TGTGCCATCAGTCCGGGGACGAACACCGGGGAGCTGTTTTTT.

Written as DNA, the CDR3 is TGCGCCAGCACCGACAGGGGAGAAGGCCATGAGCAGTTCTTC. Translation gives CASTDRGEGHEQFF. This chain joins TRBV10-1 and TRBJ2-1, with 8 bases lining up with TRBD1. The V gene's germline CDR1 is WNHNN and CDR2 SYGVQD (reference sequence). J was trimmed by 8 bases and V by 7 bases; bases with no gene match: 10. CDR3 size: 14 residues.

CDR3 sequence (DNA): TGCGCCAGCAGCCCAGGACCTAGCGGGGGGTACCAAGAGACCCAGTACTTC. It translates to CASSPGPSGGYQETQYF. This rearrangement joins TRBV5-1 to TRBJ2-5; 11 nucleotides match TRBD2. The CDR3 loop spans 17 amino acids. V was pared by 4 bases and J by 0 bases, with 8 bases of the junction left unmatched. Germline CDR1 is SGHRS and CDR2 is YFSETQ.

The chain links TRBV5-1 to TRBJ2-3; 13 bases are shared with TRBD2. Trimming at V came to 4 bases and at J to 6 bases, leaving 8 bases not matched to a gene. CDR1 and CDR2 (germline): SGHRS, YFSETQ. CDR3 length: 16 residues. The CDR3 sequence is CASSETTSGGLDTQYF. For the CDR3, the DNA is TGCGCCAGCAGCGAAACGACTAGCGGGGGGCTGGATACGCAGTATTTT.

This clone was seen once. The chain joins TRBV30 to TRBJ2-7; the match to TRBD2 covers 11 bases. Trimming cost V 7 bases and J 7 bases; bases outside gene matches: 12. The germline CDR1 and CDR2 sequences are GTSNPN and SVGIG (reference sequence). This CDR3 spans 14 amino acids. CDR3 region: CAFTSGGPFDEQYF. In DNA, the CDR3 is TGTGCCTTCACTAGCGGGGGACCTTTTGATGAGCAGTACTTC. The full variable domain, completed using reference TRBV30 and TRBJ2-7, is SQTIHQWPATLVQPVGSPLSLECTVEGTSNPNLYWYRQAAGRGLQLLFYSVGIGQISSEVPQNLSASRPQDRQFILSSKKLLLSDSGFYLCAFTSGGPFDEQYFGPGTRLTVT.

This chain connects TRBV28 to TRBJ1-2; 9 bases map to TRBD1. This CDR3 is 13 amino acids long. The V segment lost 6 bases and the J segment 5 bases; nucleotides outside the gene matches: 4. Germline CDR1 reads MDHEN; CDR2 reads SYDVKM. CDR3 protein: CASRLQGAYGYTF. CDR3 coding DNA: TGTGCCAGCAGACTACAGGGGGCGTATGGCTACACCTTC.

The V gene is TRBV15, the J gene TRBJ2-2; 8 bases are a match to TRBD2. Unmatched junction bases numbered 6, after V lost 8 bases and J lost 4 bases. Germline values: CDR1 LNHNV, CDR2 YYDKDF (reference sequence). This CDR3 has 14 amino acids. CDR3 region: CATRSGGGTGELFF. In DNA, the CDR3 is TGTGCCACCCGGAGCGGGGGTGGCACCGGGGAGCTGTTTTTT.

This clone has a handful of counts. The chain joins TRBV7-9 to TRBJ1-4; D not resolved. V dropped 5 bases and J dropped 11 bases, with 18 bases sitting between them. The CDR3 length is 14 residues. Per germline, CDR1 SEHNR and CDR2 FQNEAQ (reference sequence). CDR3 coding DNA: TGTGCCAGCAGCCCGATGGCCCGAGCGGGCAAACTGTTTTTT. Protein product: CASSPMARAGKLFF.

V is TRBV4-2 and J is TRBJ2-7; a possible D gene is TRBD2 (7 bases). The CDR3 has 16 residues. The V gene's germline CDR1 is LGHNA and CDR2 YNFKEQ. Trimming cost V 4 bases and J 1 base, with 17 bases left between them. In DNA form, the CDR3 reads TGTGCCAGCAGCCCGCCAGGGGTAGCGGGTTCCTACGAGCAGTACTTC. This sequence encodes CASSPPGVAGSYEQYF.